One sample yielded the 20 T cell receptor beta chains listed below, sequenced in a study of OX40 agonist ivuxolimab in advanced cancers. Produced via immunoSEQ multiplex PCR; TCRdb's table is partial and in-frame only. Of just under 65,000 clones in the sample, approximately 84% were seen once. The source was CD4+ or CD8+ T cells sorted from blood, collected in a trial of the OX40 agonist ivuxolimab. Receptors were obtained from an adult with an advanced solid tumor such as melanoma, head and neck, liver or kidney cancer.

This sequence joins TRBV5-4 and TRBJ1-4; TRBD1 might be the D (5 bases). V was pared by 4 bases and J by 6 bases, with 13 bases between. The CDR3 sequence is 14 residues long. CDR1 and CDR2 from the germline V gene are SGHNT and YYREEE (reference sequence). The CDR3: CASSLRVGDEKLFF. CDR3 coding DNA: TGTGCCAGCAGCCTCAGGGTGGGAGATGAAAAACTGTTTTTT.

About this clone itself: This CDR3 is also generated by other DNA sequences in the sample. The chain uses TRBV7-9 and TRBJ2-7; 11 positions match TRBD1. The CDR3 extends over 15 amino acids. J gave up 6 bases and V 5 bases, and 9 bases lay outside the gene matches. CDR1 and CDR2 from the germline V gene are SEHNR and FQNEAQ (reference sequence). CDR3 residues: CASSGWDRGGGEQYF. Written as DNA, the CDR3 is TGTGCCAGCAGCGGTTGGGACAGGGGGGGAGGCGAGCAGTACTTC.

The rearrangement links TRBV21-1 to TRBJ2-3; the D call of TRBD2 is as the table states it, not checked on the DNA. TRBV21-1 is noted as a pseudogene. This CDR3 has 15 residues. CDR3 loop: CASSSGTSRSDTQYF. CDR3 DNA sequence: TGTGCCAGCAGCTCCGGGACTAGTAGATCAGATACGCAGTATTTT.

The V call is TRBV19, the J call TRBJ1-1, with 8 bases matching TRBD1. Germline V gene lookup returns CDR1 LNHDA and CDR2 SQIVND (reference sequence). V trimming: 5 bases; J trimming: 1 base; junction bases outside the gene matches: 6. This CDR3 has 15 residues. For the CDR3, the DNA is TGTGCCAGTAGTCGGGAAGGGACAGGGAACACTGAAGCTTTCTTT. Protein sequence: CASSREGTGNTEAFF.

The J gene is TRBJ1-5, the V gene TRBV6-1, with a possible D match to TRBD1 (6 bases). This CDR3 is built from 15 residues. Between the trimmed V and J ends, which lost 3 bases and 5 bases, there was a span of 14 bases. Germline V gene data show CDR1 as MNHNS and CDR2 as SASEGT. In nucleotides, the CDR3 is TGTGCCAGCAGTGATTGGGCAGGGGAGGATCAGCCCCAGCATTTT. Protein product: CASSDWAGEDQPQHF.

For the CDR3, the DNA is TGTGCCTGGAGATCCGGGGTCAATCAGCCCCAGCATTTT. It codes for CAWRSGVNQPQHF. This rearrangement joins TRBV30 to TRBJ1-5, with D unclear. The CDR3 is 13 amino acids. Germline assignment: CDR1 GTSNPN and CDR2 SVGIG (reference sequence). V lost 3 bases and J 3 bases, leaving 9 bases between the germline ends. The whole variable domain, filled in from reference TRBV30 and TRBJ1-5, reads SQTIHQWPATLVQPVGSPLSLECTVEGTSNPNLYWYRQAAGRGLQLLFYSVGIGQISSEVPQNLSASRPQDRQFILSSKKLLLSDSGFYLCAWRSGVNQPQHFGDGTRLSIL.

V and J are TRBV6-5 and TRBJ2-3; D not resolved. CDR3 size: 13 residues. V was trimmed by 8 bases and J by 0 bases, leaving 9 bases between them. Germline V lookup: CDR1 MNHEY, CDR2 SVGAGI. CDR3 residues: CASARTSTDTQYF. CDR3 nucleotides: TGTGCCAGCGCCCGAACTAGCACAGATACGCAGTATTTT.

In its sample, this clone ranks as medium-sized. The chain recombines TRBV20-1 with TRBJ1-2, with D uncertain. Per the germline V gene, CDR1 is DFQATT and CDR2 is SNEGSKA (reference sequence). There are 11 residues in the CDR3. The V end was cut by 1 base, the J end by 5 bases, with 5 bases between. As DNA, the CDR3 is TGCAGTGCTAGAGCGGGGTATGGCTACACCTTC. Amino acids: CSARAGYGYTF.

This clone was found once. This chain uses TRBV12-5 with TRBJ2-1; TRBD1 or TRBD2 may be the D gene (5 bases each). Trimming took 6 bases from V and 13 from J, leaving 22 bases between them. Germline V gene lookup returns CDR1 LGHNT and CDR2 FRNRAP. This CDR3 has 14 residues. CDR3 protein: CASGGRDGLGSQFF. The CDR3 nucleotides are TGTGCTAGTGGAGGAAGGGACGGCCTGGGGTCACAGTTCTTC.

As for this clone: The sample has other DNA sequences that encode this CDR3 too. The genes are TRBV5-1 and TRBJ2-7; no reliable D call. Trimming left V 2 bases short and J 0 bases short, with 9 bases between. CDR1 SGHRS and CDR2 YFSETQ come from the germline V gene. This CDR3 spans 14 amino acids. The CDR3 DNA reads TGCGCCAGCAGCTTTGGGCGTAGCTCCTACGAGCAGTACTTC. Residues: CASSFGRSSYEQYF.

This clone came up once. This chain joins TRBV19 and TRBJ2-2; TRBD1 matches at 7 bases. CDR1 and CDR2 from the germline V gene are LNHDA and SQIVND (reference sequence). The CDR3 is made up of 13 amino acids. CDR3 sequence (DNA): TGTGCTGTAACCAGGGGGAGAACCGGGGAGCTGTTTTTT. It codes for CAVTRGRTGELFF.

V is TRBV7-2 and J is TRBJ1-2; 8 bases match TRBD1. Looked up from germline, CDR1 is SGHTA and CDR2 is FQGNSA. There are 14 residues in the CDR3. The V gene end was trimmed by 7 bases and the J gene end by 2 bases; junction bases not matched to a gene: 6. CDR3 amino acids: CASTVGTGNYGYTF. Here the CDR3 DNA reads TGTGCCAGCACCGTTGGGACAGGAAACTATGGCTACACCTTC.

This chain uses TRBV5-4 with TRBJ2-2; 7 nucleotides align to TRBD1. J was trimmed by 7 bases and V by 0 bases; bases with no gene match: 6. This CDR3 has 15 amino acids. Germline assignment: CDR1 SGHNT and CDR2 YYREEE (reference sequence). The CDR3 region is CASSLERQGIGELFF. CDR3 in DNA: TGTGCCAGCAGCTTGGAAAGACAGGGTATCGGGGAGCTGTTTTTT.

The chain combines TRBV19 with TRBJ1-1, with a tentative D call TRBD1 (5 bases). The CDR3 runs 13 residues. The V gene's germline CDR1 is LNHDA and CDR2 SQIVND (reference sequence). V lost 3 bases to trimming and J lost 5 bases, with 10 bases between them. The CDR3 DNA sequence: TGTGCCAGTAGTATGCGTTGGGGGACTGAAGCTTTCTTT. Translation: CASSMRWGTEAFF.

The J gene is TRBJ1-2, the V gene TRBV19, with D tentatively TRBD1 (6 bases). Germline lookup yields CDR1 LNHDA and CDR2 SQIVND (reference sequence). Between the trimmed V and J ends, which lost 3 bases and 8 bases, there was a span of 13 bases. The CDR3 runs 13 residues. The CDR3 bases are TGTGCCAGTAGTATCGAGGGGGGCTGGGGCTACACCTTC. Its protein is CASSIEGGWGYTF. Based on the CDR3 plus reference TRBV19 and TRBJ1-2, the full variable domain is DGGITQSPKYLFRKEGQNVTLSCEQNLNHDAMYWYRQDPGQGLRLIYYSQIVNDFQKGDIAEGYSVSREKKESFPLTVTSAQKNPTAFYLCASSIEGGWGYTFGSGTRLTVV.

The rearrangement joins TRBV5-1 to TRBJ2-5; no definite D call. The end of the DNA is better explained by TRBJ2-7, so the J call may be wrong. Germline CDR1 is SGHRS and CDR2 is YFSETQ. CDR3 length: 13 residues. For the CDR3, the DNA is TGCGCCAGCAGCTTGGTCACCACCTACGAGCAGTACTTC. Translated: CASSLVTTYEQYF.

This rearrangement joins TRBV10-3 to TRBJ1-5; D is unresolved. Deletions cut 0 bases from V and 4 bases from J, with 10 bases between. The length of the CDR3 is 15 residues. Looked up from germline, CDR1 is ENHRY and CDR2 is SYGVKD. Here the CDR3 reads CAISESIGDNQPQHF. In nucleotides, the CDR3 is TGTGCCATCAGTGAGTCGATTGGGGATAATCAGCCCCAGCATTTT.

The chain links TRBV2 to TRBJ2-6; TRBD1 or TRBD2 may be the D gene (5 bases each). Germline V CDR1 and CDR2: SNHLY, FYNNEI. This CDR3 is built from 13 residues. The CDR3 protein is CAWGTSGANVLTF. As DNA, the CDR3 is TGTGCTTGGGGGACCTCTGGGGCCAACGTCCTGACTTTC.

The V and J genes are TRBV5-4 and TRBJ2-1; D perhaps matches TRBD2 (5 bases). The CDR3 is made up of 15 amino acids. CDR1 is SGHNT and CDR2 is YYREEE in the germline V gene (reference sequence). Trimming left V 2 bases short and J 2 bases short, with 11 bases between. DNA for the CDR3: TGTGCCAGCAGCTTTGGGCTAGCAACCTACAATGAGCAGTTCTTC. As protein: CASSFGLATYNEQFF. The full variable domain, completed using reference TRBV5-4 and TRBJ2-1, is ETGVTQSPTHLIKTRGQQVTLRCSSQSGHNTVSWYQQALGQGPQFIFQYYREEENGRGNFPPRFSGLQFPNYSSELNVNALELDDSALYLCASSFGLATYNEQFFGPGTRLTVL.

The gene calls are TRBV30 and TRBJ2-7; 10 nucleotides match TRBD1. Germline V CDR1 and CDR2: GTSNPN, SVGIG (reference sequence). CDR3 length: 15 amino acids. Germline trimming cut 4 bases from V and 0 bases from J; bases unmatched to any gene: 6. CDR3 sequence: CAWTSGTGVSYEQYF. CDR3 DNA: TGTGCCTGGACCTCCGGGACAGGGGTCTCCTACGAGCAGTACTTC.